The 32 T cell receptor beta chains presented below share a single source sample, sequenced in a study of blood T cell repertoires in COVID-19. Assay used: immunoSEQ multiplex PCR; TCRdb lists only in-frame clones, some missing. The table records over 250,000 clones, approximately 90% of them present only once. Sequenced: peripheral blood. These receptors all come from a woman aged 45-59 years with COVID-19, enrolled during active disease.

The rearrangement links TRBV7-9 to TRBJ2-1, with D maybe TRBD2 (6 bases). Trimming removed 0 bases from V and 6 bases from J, with 15 bases in between. The CDR3 has 16 residues. Germline lookup yields CDR1 SEHNR and CDR2 FQNEAQ (reference sequence). The CDR3 protein is CASSLAEPTRGNEQFF. The CDR3 DNA is TGTGCCAGCAGCTTAGCGGAGCCGACTAGAGGCAATGAGCAGTTCTTC.

The chain carries TRBV4-2 and TRBJ1-5, with D possibly matching TRBD1 (5 bases). The ends were cut back, 0 bases at V and 6 bases at J, with 15 bases in the middle. The CDR3 loop spans 16 amino acids. Per the germline V gene, CDR1 is LGHNA and CDR2 is YNFKEQ. In DNA, the CDR3 is TGTGCCAGCAGCCAAGATGATCAGGGTTTAGGTCAGCCCCAGCATTTT. Its protein product is CASSQDDQGLGQPQHF.

This chain uses TRBV25-1 with TRBJ2-3, with 9 bases that match TRBD1. V was pared by 5 bases and J by 1 base, with 1 base of the junction left unmatched. The germline gives CDR1 MGHDK, CDR2 SYGVNS. The CDR3 totals 14 residues. CDR3 DNA sequence: TGTGCCAGCAGTAGGACAGGGGGCACAGATACGCAGTATTTT. This sequence encodes CASSRTGGTDTQYF.

The genes are TRBV19 and TRBJ2-5; 9 bases align to TRBD2. The J segment lost 6 bases and the V segment lost 5 bases, leaving 13 bases of the junction unmatched. Germline CDR1 reads LNHDA; CDR2 reads SQIVND (reference sequence). The CDR3 is 16 residues long. CDR3: CASSVVAGVYLKTQYF. In DNA, the CDR3 is TGTGCCAGTAGTGTAGTAGCGGGAGTCTATTTAAAGACCCAGTACTTC.

The genes are TRBV14 and TRBJ2-7; TRBD2 matches 10 bases. The length of the CDR3 is 16 residues. Germline V lookup: CDR1 SGHDN, CDR2 FVKESK. After removal of 1 base from V and 3 bases from J, the junction contained 6 bases not matched to a gene. The chain's CDR3 is CASSQGGLAEGYEQYF. In DNA, the CDR3 is TGTGCCAGCAGCCAAGGTGGACTAGCGGAGGGCTACGAGCAGTACTTC.

The V and J genes are TRBV24-1 and TRBJ1-2; 9 bases map to TRBD1. V dropped 6 bases and J dropped 5; count of bases not matched to a gene: 9. The germline gives CDR1 KGHDR, CDR2 SFDVKD. This CDR3 has 15 residues. CDR3 sequence (DNA): TGTGCCACCAGTTCAACTACAGGGGGCTTTTATGGCTACACCTTC. Encoded protein: CATSSTTGGFYGYTF.

The chain carries TRBV11-3 and TRBJ2-7; D perhaps matches TRBD2 (6 bases). Germline V gene data show CDR1 as SGHNT and CDR2 as YENEEA. The V and J ends lost 1 base and 2 bases respectively, with 6 bases between them. The CDR3 has 13 residues. In nucleotides, the CDR3 is TGTGCCAGCAGCTTAGCGGGAGCCTACGAGCAGTACTTC. It specifies CASSLAGAYEQYF. Using reference TRBV11-3 and TRBJ2-7 for the parts outside the CDR3, the full variable domain is EAGVVQSPRYKIIEKKQPVAFWCNPISGHNTLYWYLQNLGQGPELLIRYENEEAVDDSQLPKDRFSAERLKGVDSTLKIQPAELGDSAVYLCASSLAGAYEQYFGPGTRLTVT.

The chain joins TRBV27 to TRBJ2-2; TRBD2 matches 10 bases. This CDR3 spans 17 amino acids. V dropped 5 bases and J dropped 0; count of bases not matched to a gene: 6. From germline, CDR1 is MNHEY and CDR2 SMNVEV (reference sequence). The CDR3 region is CASSAFLAGANTGELFF. Written as DNA, the CDR3 is TGTGCCAGCAGTGCCTTTCTAGCGGGAGCGAACACCGGGGAGCTGTTTTTT.

This rearrangement joins TRBV19 to TRBJ2-4; the match to TRBD2 covers 8 bases. Germline V gene data show CDR1 as LNHDA and CDR2 as SQIVND (reference sequence). This CDR3 has 12 residues. The V segment lost 7 bases and the J segment 7 bases; nucleotides outside the gene matches: 3. CDR3 protein: CASKERENIQYF. The CDR3 nucleotides read TGTGCCAGTAAAGAGCGGGAGAACATTCAGTACTTC.

This clone was detected once. The chain is built from TRBV9 and TRBJ2-2; tentatively, D is TRBD2 (5 bases). Trimming removed 0 bases at V and 3 bases at J, with 9 bases between. Germline loops: CDR1 SGDLS, CDR2 YYNGEE. The CDR3 length is 15 residues. Here the CDR3 DNA reads TGTGCCAGCAGCGTAGCGGGATGGGACACCGGGGAGCTGTTTTTT. It encodes CASSVAGWDTGELFF.

CDR3 sequence (DNA): TGTGCCACCCGGGACAGGGACTTTTACTCTGGAAACACCATATATTTT. Translated, it gives CATRDRDFYSGNTIYF. The chain joins TRBV30 to TRBJ1-3; 9 bases agree with TRBD1. V dropped 8 bases and J dropped 0; count of bases not matched to a gene: 11. CDR1 is GTSNPN, CDR2 SVGIG, per germline (reference sequence). This CDR3 comprises 16 residues.

The chain links TRBV24-1 to TRBJ1-1; perhaps TRBD1 as D (6 bases). Between the trimmed V and J ends, which lost 4 bases and 4 bases, there was a span of 12 bases. Germline lookup yields CDR1 KGHDR and CDR2 SFDVKD. This CDR3 contains 14 residues. The CDR3 is CATSDTGPRTEAFF. The CDR3 DNA follows: TGTGCCACCAGTGACACAGGGCCGCGCACTGAAGCTTTCTTT.

The chain joins TRBV6-6 to TRBJ1-5, with D possibly matching TRBD1 (5 bases). The CDR3 extends over 14 amino acids. Trimming removed 0 bases at V and 7 bases at J, with 10 bases between. Germline CDR1 is MNHNY and CDR2 is SVGAGI (reference sequence). CDR3 protein: CASSYSGVGQPQHF. The DNA for the CDR3 is TGTGCCAGCAGTTACTCAGGGGTAGGACAGCCCCAGCATTTT.

This clone was counted once. The rearrangement uses TRBV27 and TRBJ2-1; 8 positions match TRBD2. The CDR3 is 15 residues long. The V gene end was trimmed by 7 bases and the J gene end by 4 bases; junction bases not matched to a gene: 9. Germline V gene data show CDR1 as MNHEY and CDR2 as SMNVEV (reference sequence). CDR3 loop: CASTQAGVGYNEQFF. DNA of the CDR3: TGTGCCAGCACCCAAGCGGGGGTGGGATACAATGAGCAGTTCTTC.

This chain connects TRBV10-3 to TRBJ2-5; possible D gene TRBD2, 6 bases. The CDR3 extends over 13 amino acids. Germline CDR1 is ENHRY and CDR2 is SYGVKD. With 4 bases removed from V and 3 bases from J, the gap between germline ends came to 9 bases. CDR3 sequence reads: CAISAGLEETQYF. CDR3 DNA sequence: TGTGCCATCAGTGCGGGACTCGAAGAGACCCAGTACTTC.

The V and J genes are TRBV4-1 and TRBJ1-1; D unclear. CDR1 is MGHRA and CDR2 is YSYEKL in the germline V gene. Trimming cost V 3 bases and J 4 bases, with 12 bases left between them. The CDR3 contains 14 residues. CDR3 sequence reads: CASSQESRSTEAFF. CDR3 nucleotide sequence: TGCGCCAGCAGCCAGGAGTCCCGGAGCACTGAAGCTTTCTTT.

V gene TRBV10-1 combines with J gene TRBJ2-2; TRBD1 might be the D (6 bases). Germline assignment: CDR1 WNHNN and CDR2 SYGVQD (reference sequence). Trimming cost V 6 bases and J 2 bases, with 10 bases left between them. The CDR3 runs to 14 residues. The chain's CDR3 is CASRPGQNTGELFF. CDR3 bases: TGCGCCAGCAGACCGGGACAAAACACCGGGGAGCTGTTTTTT.

The CDR3 DNA follows: TGTGCCAGCAGCCGGACCGGCGCTGTGGCGGGAGGCACGGGGGTCAATGAGCAGTTCTTC. Its protein is CASSRTGAVAGGTGVNEQFF. The rearrangement links TRBV3-1 (or the pseudogene TRBV3-2) to TRBJ2-1; 8 positions agree with TRBD2. V trimming: 4 bases; J trimming: 6 bases; junction bases outside the gene matches: 23. CDR1 is LGHDT, CDR2 YNNKEL, per germline (reference sequence). This CDR3 is built from 20 residues.

V is TRBV19 and J is TRBJ1-6, with 7 bases aligning to TRBD1. Germline V gene data show CDR1 as LNHDA and CDR2 as SQIVND (reference sequence). V gave up 11 bases and J gave up 5 bases; unmatched junction bases: 9. The CDR3 loop spans 14 amino acids. The CDR3 here is CAAGPGQNNSPLHF. In DNA form, the CDR3 reads TGTGCCGCGGGGCCGGGACAGAATAATTCACCCCTCCACTTT.

The V and J genes are TRBV7-9 and TRBJ1-1; the match to TRBD1 covers 7 bases. Germline CDR1 SEHNR, CDR2 FQNEAQ (reference sequence). This CDR3 is built from 15 residues. V lost 1 base and J lost 1; bases outside the gene matches: 3. CDR3: CASSLESGGNTEAFF. CDR3 DNA: TGTGCCAGCAGCTTAGAGTCAGGGGGGAACACTGAAGCTTTCTTT.

The chain uses TRBV2 and TRBJ1-1; D is ambiguous. The CDR3 loop spans 11 amino acids. The germline V and J ends were trimmed by 1 base and 8 bases, with 5 bases remaining between them. Germline-derived CDR1 and CDR2 are SNHLY and FYNNEI. The CDR3 region is CASSEGREAFF. The CDR3 DNA follows: TGTGCCAGCAGTGAAGGCAGGGAAGCTTTCTTT.

V is TRBV19 and J is TRBJ2-5; D is perhaps TRBD1 (6 bases). The germline CDR1 and CDR2 sequences are LNHDA and SQIVND (reference sequence). Trimming took 8 bases from V and 0 from J, leaving 28 bases between them. The CDR3 covers 19 residues. CDR3 sequence reads: CASRSGMGAGTPYQETQYF. CDR3 nucleotide sequence: TGTGCCAGTCGTAGTGGCATGGGGGCGGGCACCCCATACCAAGAGACCCAGTACTTC.

V is TRBV5-1 and J is TRBJ1-3; TRBD1 might be the D (6 bases). V dropped 1 base and J dropped 2 bases, with 13 bases sitting between them. The germline gives CDR1 SGHRS, CDR2 YFSETQ. CDR3 length: 16 residues. The CDR3 coding sequence is TGCGCCAGCAGCTTGTTATCAGGGGCCGCTGGAAACACCATATATTTT. Translation: CASSLLSGAAGNTIYF.

This clone has just a few counts. The chain links TRBV7-9 to TRBJ1-2, with 7 bases aligning to TRBD1. The CDR3 totals 15 residues. Looked up from germline, CDR1 is SEHNR and CDR2 is FQNEAQ (reference sequence). Trimming removed 5 bases from V and 2 bases from J; junction bases left unmatched: 8. The CDR3 spells CASSPRDSPNYGYTF. CDR3 DNA sequence: TGTGCCAGCAGCCCCCGGGACAGTCCCAACTATGGCTACACCTTC.

This clone was found a few times. In the same sample, other DNA sequences code for this CDR3. The CDR3 reads CASSEGDSNEKLFF. In DNA, the CDR3 is TGTGCCAGCAGTGAAGGGGACAGTAATGAAAAACTGTTTTTT. The chain recombines TRBV6-1 with TRBJ1-4, with 7 bases fitting TRBD1. In germline, CDR1 is MNHNS, CDR2 SASEGT. CDR3 size: 14 residues. Trimming cost V 1 base and J 4 bases; bases outside gene matches: 0.

V is TRBV25-1 and J is TRBJ2-7; perhaps TRBD1 as D (6 bases). Germline V gene data show CDR1 as MGHDK and CDR2 as SYGVNS. The CDR3 consists of 15 residues. Trimming took 8 bases from V and 4 from J, leaving 21 bases between them. CDR3 region: CASRPNGAGDYEQYF. The CDR3 DNA is TGTGCCAGCCGCCCGAACGGGGCAGGGGATTACGAGCAGTACTTC.

The V and J genes are TRBV19 and TRBJ1-3; D unclear. The V end was cut by 10 bases, the J end by 2 bases, with 12 bases between. CDR3 length: 13 amino acids. The germline V gene has CDR1 LNHDA and CDR2 SQIVND (reference sequence). The CDR3, as DNA: TGTGCCAACAATACGATTGCTGGAAACACCATATATTTT. It codes for CANNTIAGNTIYF.

This sequence joins TRBV6-1 and TRBJ2-1; TRBD2 aligns across 15 bases. This CDR3 has 19 amino acids. Germline CDR1 MNHNS, CDR2 SASEGT. V trimming: 1 base; J trimming: 1 base; junction bases outside the gene matches: 5. The CDR3 sequence is CASSEGTSGRAWSYNEQFF. CDR3 coding DNA: TGTGCCAGCAGTGAAGGGACTAGCGGGAGGGCCTGGTCCTACAATGAGCAGTTCTTC.

This clone was found once. Distinct nucleotide sequences in the sample also encode this CDR3. The chain carries TRBV18 and TRBJ1-6, with D maybe TRBD1 (5 bases). The germline gives CDR1 KGHSH, CDR2 LQKENI. This CDR3 is 14 amino acids long. Trimming cost V 3 bases and J 7 bases, with 10 bases left between them. The CDR3, as DNA: TGTGCCAGCTCACCGGGGCAAGGGAATTCACCCCTCCACTTT. It codes for CASSPGQGNSPLHF. The variable domain in full, completed from reference TRBV18 and TRBJ1-6, reads NAGVMQNPRHLVRRRGQEARLRCSPMKGHSHVYWYRQLPEEGLKFMVYLQKENIIDESGMPKERFSAEFPKEGPSILRIQQVVRGDSAAYFCASSPGQGNSPLHFGNGTRLTVT.

The rearrangement uses TRBV27 and TRBJ2-1; 9 positions match TRBD2. Trimming cost V 8 bases and J 7 bases; bases outside gene matches: 9. Germline V CDR1 and CDR2: MNHEY, SMNVEV (reference sequence). The length of the CDR3 is 14 residues. The CDR3 protein is CASLLAGTGNEQFF. The CDR3 coding sequence is TGTGCCAGCCTCCTAGCGGGAACGGGGAATGAGCAGTTCTTC.

V gene TRBV7-6 combines with J gene TRBJ2-7, with 10 nucleotides matching TRBD1. In germline, CDR1 is SGHVS, CDR2 FNYEAQ. This CDR3 comprises 14 residues. V dropped 4 bases and J dropped 3; count of bases not matched to a gene: 3. Here the CDR3 DNA reads TGTGCCAGCAGCTACAGGGACAGGGGCTACGAGCAGTACTTC. This sequence encodes CASSYRDRGYEQYF.

V gene TRBV30 combines with J gene TRBJ2-1; TRBD2 aligns across 13 bases. The germline V gene encodes CDR1 GTSNPN and CDR2 SVGIG (reference sequence). The CDR3 spans 14 residues. V shed 4 bases and J 9 bases; nucleotides not matched to a gene: 6. In DNA form, the CDR3 reads TGTGCCTGGAAGAGGACTAGCGGGAGTGGTGAGCAGTTCTTC. This gives the protein CAWKRTSGSGEQFF.